Listed below are T cell receptor beta chains from one sample, sequenced in a study of T cells in Graves' hyperthyroidism and ophthalmopathy. Each CDR3 protein gets one entry after TCRdb re-called the multiplex PCR reads with MiXCR. The sample carries 270,000 or so distinct CDR3 sequences, approximately 16% recorded once. Material: blood. The receptors come from a woman between 50 and 59 years old with Graves' hyperthyroidism that later progressed to Graves' ophthalmopathy. CDR3s include the opening cysteine and the closing phenylalanine or tryptophan. D genes are given only for firm matches. Some rows mark clone size as missing; the rest say once, few, many or name a class of expanded clone.

>-|TRBJ1-1|many|TRBV2
TGTGCCAGCAGGCTTACAGGAGGGAACACTGAAGCTTTCTTT
CASRLTGGNTEAFF
>-|TRBJ1-4|-|TRBV6-1
TGTGCCAGCAGGCAGGGAGTCGTGTCGCCTAATGAAAAACTGTTTTTT
CASRQGVVSPNEKLFF
>-|TRBJ2-7|-|TRBV7-9
TGTGCCAGCAGCGGCCCGGCGGTAGGGTCCGAGCAGTACTTC
CASSGPAVGSEQYF
>TRBD2|TRBJ2-1|many|TRBV20-1
TGCAGTGCTAGAGCCGGAAGCGGGAGGGTTGAGCAGTTCTTC
CSARAGSGRVEQFF
>TRBD2|TRBJ2-1|many|TRBV19
TGTGCCAGTAGTATTGGGCTAGCGGGACTCAAAAATGAGCAGTTCTTC
CASSIGLAGLKNEQFF
>-|TRBJ1-2|-|TRBV27
TGTGCCAGCAGGAGGGCCCCCCCGACGAGTGGCTACACCTTC
CASRRAPPTSGYTF
>TRBD1|TRBJ2-7|many|TRBV18
TGTGCCAGCTCACCACGAGACAGGGACCCCTTTTACGAGCAGTACTTC
CASSPRDRDPFYEQYF
>TRBD1|TRBJ1-4|many|TRBV27
TGTGCCAGCAGTTTCCCGCGACAGGGCAGTGTGGAAAAACTGTTTTTT
CASSFPRQGSVEKLFF
>-|TRBJ1-2|many|TRBV27
TGTGCCAGCAGTTTCGGGGGGGCAGGCGGCTACACCTTC
CASSFGGAGGYTF
>TRBD1|TRBJ1-5|-|TRBV2
TGTGCCAGCAGCCCCTCGCTGACAGGGTTAGAGCAGCCCCAGCATTTT
CASSPSLTGLEQPQHF
>TRBD1|TRBJ1-5|many|TRBV2
TGTGCCAGCAGGCTCGACAGGGGCAATCAGCCCCAGCATTTT
CASRLDRGNQPQHF
>-|TRBJ2-1|many|TRBV20-1
TGCAGTGGCGGAGGCTCCTACAATGAGCAGTTCTTC
CSGGGSYNEQFF
>-|TRBJ2-7|many|TRBV27
TGTGCCAGCAGTTCCGAGGGCGGCTCCTACGAGCAGTACTTC
CASSSEGGSYEQYF
>TRBD2|TRBJ2-1|many|TRBV3-1
TGTGCCAGCACCGCGACTAGCGGGAGCGACAATGAGCAGTTCTTC
CASTATSGSDNEQFF
>-|TRBJ2-3|few|TRBV20-1
TGCAGTGCGCAGAGGACAGCCCGCACAGATACGCAGTATTTT
CSAQRTARTDTQYF
>-|TRBJ1-1|many|TRBV11-2
TGTGCCAGCAGCTGGCGCTTGAACACTGAAGCTTTCTTT
CASSWRLNTEAFF
>-|TRBJ2-7|many|TRBV10-2
TGCGCCAGCAGTGAGTCAAAATCGTTCTACGAGCAGTACTTC
CASSESKSFYEQYF
>-|TRBJ1-1|-|TRBV7-7
TGTGCTAGCAGCGCATCCCACGGCACTGAAGCTTTCTTT
CASSASHGTEAFF
>TRBD2|TRBJ2-2|many|TRBV7-9
TGTGCCAGCAGCTTATCGGATAGCGGGGGCACCGGGGAGCTGTTTTTT
CASSLSDSGGTGELFF
>-|TRBJ2-3|many|TRBV6-1
TGTGCCAGCAGTGAACCCTTTGACGCATTTAGCACAGATACGCAGTATTTT
CASSEPFDAFSTDTQYF
>TRBD2|TRBJ2-2|-|TRBV28
TGTGCCAGCAGCTCCGGACTAGCGGGAGGTATAGCGAACACCGGGGAGCTGTTTTTT
CASSSGLAGGIANTGELFF
>-|TRBJ2-3|many|TRBV7-2
TGTGCCAGCAGCCAAGGGGGGGGACGGGATACGCAGTATTTT
CASSQGGGRDTQYF